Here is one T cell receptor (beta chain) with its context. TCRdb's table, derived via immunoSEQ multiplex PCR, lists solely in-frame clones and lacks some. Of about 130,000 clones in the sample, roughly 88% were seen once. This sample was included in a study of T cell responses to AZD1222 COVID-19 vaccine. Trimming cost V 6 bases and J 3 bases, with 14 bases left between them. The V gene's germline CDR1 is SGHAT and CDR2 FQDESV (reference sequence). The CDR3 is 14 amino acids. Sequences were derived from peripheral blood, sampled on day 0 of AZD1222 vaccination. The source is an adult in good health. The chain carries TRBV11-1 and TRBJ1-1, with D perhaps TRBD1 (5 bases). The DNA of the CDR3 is TGTGCCAGCAGTTCCTGGCGGGGGTACACTGAAGCTTTCTTT. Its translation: CASSSWRGYTEAFF.